The 12 T cell receptor beta chains reported below all come from one sample, sequenced in a study of T cell repertoires in cytomegalovirus infection. TCRdb re-derived calls from the reads in MiXCR, one entry per CDR3 protein. This table holds fewer than 300,000 distinct CDR3 sequences, over 20% found once. The sequenced sample was PBMCs. The receptors stem from a human donor in good health (CMV status not recorded). Some clones in this sample may be carry-over from other donors' samples.

The J gene is TRBJ1-1, the V gene TRBV6-2 or TRBV6-3, with a possible D match to TRBD1 (5 bases). The CDR3 contains 16 residues. With 0 bases removed from V and 1 base from J, the gap between germline ends came to 12 bases. Germline lookup yields CDR1 MNHEY and CDR2 SVGEGT. In DNA, the CDR3 is TGTGCCAGCAGTTACTCGAGGGGACCGCAGAACACTGAAGCTTTCTTT. This encodes CASSYSRGPQNTEAFF.

The sample holds a few counts of this clonotype. The chain employs TRBV11-3 and TRBJ2-1; D might be TRBD1 or TRBD2, each matching 5 bases. Germline CDR1 SGHNT, CDR2 YENEEA. V shed 1 base and J shed 3 bases, with 10 bases lying between them. This CDR3 is built from 15 residues. Written as DNA, the CDR3 is TGTGCCAGCAGCTTAGGGGGGTCAGACTACAATGAGCAGTTCTTC. The encoded protein is CASSLGGSDYNEQFF.

This clonotype was seen ten or more times. This chain uses TRBV7-2 with TRBJ2-1, with a possible D match to TRBD2 (5 bases). The CDR3 extends over 14 amino acids. Germline-derived CDR1 and CDR2 are SGHTA and FQGNSA. V shed 5 bases and J shed 7 bases, with 15 bases lying between them. The CDR3 region has the DNA TGTGCCAGCAGCCTAATGCCCTCGGGGAATGAGCAGTTCTTC. It codes for CASSLMPSGNEQFF. The variable domain in full, completed from reference TRBV7-2 and TRBJ2-1, reads GAGVSQSPSNKVTEKGKDVELRCDPISGHTALYWYRQSLGQGLEFLIYFQGNSAPDKSGLPSDRFSAERTGGSVSTLTIQRTQQEDSAVYLCASSLMPSGNEQFFGPGTRLTVL.

This clonotype showed up just a few times. This sequence joins TRBV7-2 and TRBJ2-3; 10 nucleotides align to TRBD2. This CDR3 spans 17 amino acids. The V segment lost 4 bases and the J segment 4 bases; nucleotides outside the gene matches: 11. Germline-derived CDR1 and CDR2 are SGHTA and FQGNSA. CDR3 residues: CASSSRASGSVPDTQYF. The CDR3 nucleotides read TGTGCCAGCAGCTCCCGGGCTAGCGGGAGTGTTCCAGATACGCAGTATTTT.

This chain joins TRBV4-1 and TRBJ2-3, with 7 nucleotides matching TRBD2. The germline V gene encodes CDR1 MGHRA and CDR2 YSYEKL. Germline trimming cut 1 base from V and 4 bases from J; bases unmatched to any gene: 11. This CDR3 spans 17 amino acids. Here the CDR3 reads CASSQAKLARTSDTQYF. In nucleotides, the CDR3 is TGCGCCAGCAGCCAAGCTAAACTAGCGAGGACCTCAGATACGCAGTATTTT.

Only a few counts were recorded for this clonotype. This chain joins TRBV2 and TRBJ1-2; D not resolved. CDR1 is SNHLY and CDR2 is FYNNEI in the germline V gene. Between the trimmed V and J ends, which lost 5 bases and 4 bases, there was a span of 17 bases. There are 15 residues in the CDR3. The CDR3 spells CASSKGSGFGYGYTF. In DNA form, the CDR3 reads TGTGCCAGCAGTAAAGGATCCGGGTTTGGCTATGGCTACACCTTC.

The chain combines TRBV7-2 with TRBJ2-1, with TRBD2 matching 7 bases. V lost 2 bases, J lost 8 bases, and 6 bases stayed unmatched. The CDR3 length is 14 residues. Per the germline V gene, CDR1 is SGHTA and CDR2 is FQGNSA. The CDR3 reads CASSLLLARYEQFF. CDR3 nucleotides: TGTGCCAGCAGCTTATTACTAGCGCGGTATGAGCAGTTCTTC.

CDR3 nucleotide sequence: TGTGCCAAACCGCGGGAGGACAGGTTTGGAAACACCATATATTTT. Translation: CAKPREDRFGNTIYF. J is TRBJ1-3 and V is TRBV19, with 7 bases fitting TRBD1. With V trimmed by 10 bases and J by 3 bases, 12 bases remained unmatched. This CDR3 spans 15 amino acids. Germline CDR1 LNHDA, CDR2 SQIVND (reference sequence). The whole variable domain, filled in from reference TRBV19 and TRBJ1-3, reads DGGITQSPKYLFRKEGQNVTLSCEQNLNHDAMYWYRQDPGQGLRLIYYSQIVNDFQKGDIAEGYSVSREKKESFPLTVTSAQKNPTAFYLCAKPREDRFGNTIYFGEGSWLTVV.

The CDR3 DNA sequence: TGCAGTGCTAGAGGCCCGGGACAGGGTTACTACGAGCAGTACTTC. Translating gives CSARGPGQGYYEQYF. The genes are TRBV20-1 and TRBJ2-7; 9 nucleotides agree with TRBD1. Germline V gives CDR1 DFQATT, CDR2 SNEGSKA (reference sequence). The CDR3 extends over 15 amino acids. V shed 1 base, J shed 3 bases, and the junction held 7 bases outside the gene matches.

The chain is built from TRBV10-2 and TRBJ1-5; unclear D gene. The V and J ends lost 6 bases and 0 bases respectively, with 9 bases between them. The germline CDR1 and CDR2 sequences are WSHSY and SAAADI. There are 14 residues in the CDR3. CDR3 amino acids: CASRAEYSNQPQHF. Here the CDR3 DNA reads TGCGCCAGCAGGGCAGAGTATAGCAATCAGCCCCAGCATTTT.

Here the CDR3 DNA reads TGTGCCATCCGGGACAGCGGGGGACTAGCGGACATCTCCTACGAGCAGTACTTC. Protein: CAIRDSGGLADISYEQYF. The genes are TRBV10-3 and TRBJ2-7; 11 bases agree with TRBD2. This CDR3 region has 18 residues. The junction had 15 bases not matched to a gene; V was cut back by 8 bases and J by 0 bases. The V gene's germline CDR1 is ENHRY and CDR2 SYGVKD.

In this sample, this clonotype turned up a few times. The chain links TRBV28 to TRBJ2-7, with TRBD2 matching over 11 bases. The V gene's germline CDR1 is MDHEN and CDR2 SYDVKM. The ends lost 6 bases at V and 2 bases at J; junction bases unmatched: 9. CDR3 size: 16 residues. CDR3 bases: TGTGCCAGCAGACTTAGATCGACTAGCGGGACCTACGAGCAGTACTTC. This sequence encodes CASRLRSTSGTYEQYF.